Listed here is a single T cell receptor (beta chain). The trim removed 0 bases at V and 5 bases at J, leaving 5 bases unmatched. CDR3 length: 16 residues. In germline, CDR1 is ENHRY, CDR2 SYGVKD. The sample belongs to a study of technical replicates of blood from four donors. Some clones are missing from TCRdb's copy, which holds only in-frame ones; the method was immunoSEQ multiplex PCR. The sample includes more than 9,000 clones, around 94% seen only once; the top ten take about 7.1%. The TCR sequence derives from a human donor in good health. Sequencing input: PBMCs. The chain employs TRBV10-3 and TRBJ2-5; 11 positions match TRBD2. This CDR3 reads CAISESVAGGAETQYF. The CDR3 nucleotides are TGTGCCATCAGTGAGTCTGTAGCGGGAGGGGCGGAGACCCAGTACTTC.